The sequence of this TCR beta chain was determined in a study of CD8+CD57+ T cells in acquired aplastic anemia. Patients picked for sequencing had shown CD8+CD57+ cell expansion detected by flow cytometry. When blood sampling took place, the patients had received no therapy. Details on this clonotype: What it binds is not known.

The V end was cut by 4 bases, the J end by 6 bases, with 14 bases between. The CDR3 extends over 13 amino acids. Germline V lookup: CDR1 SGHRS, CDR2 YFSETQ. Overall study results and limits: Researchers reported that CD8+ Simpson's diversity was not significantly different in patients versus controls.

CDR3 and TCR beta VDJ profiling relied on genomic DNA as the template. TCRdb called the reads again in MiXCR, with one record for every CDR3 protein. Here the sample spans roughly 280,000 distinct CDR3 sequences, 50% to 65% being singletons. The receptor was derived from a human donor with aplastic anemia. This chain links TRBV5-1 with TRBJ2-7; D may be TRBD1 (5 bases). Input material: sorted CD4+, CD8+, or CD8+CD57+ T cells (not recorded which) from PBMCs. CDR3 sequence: CASSPGFRAEQYF. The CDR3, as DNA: TGCGCCAGCAGCCCCGGGTTCAGGGCCGAGCAGTACTTC.